Below, 4 T cell receptor beta chains from the same sample are listed, as sequenced in a study of cytomegalovirus exposure and HLA in healthy donors. The study ran its PCR with 60 Vbeta and 13 Jbeta primers. Assay: immunoSEQ multiplex PCR; the TCRdb copy retains only in-frame clones and omits some. The data show about 180,000 clones, 76% seen once. What was sequenced was PBMCs. These receptors all stem from a man between 18 and 35 years old in good health and CMV-seronegative.

The V gene is TRBV18, the J gene TRBJ2-7; D is possibly TRBD1 (6 bases). The CDR3 has 14 amino acids. Germline-derived CDR1 and CDR2 are KGHSH and LQKENI. Trimming shortened V by 4 bases and J by 3 bases, and 13 bases separated the two germline ends. In DNA, the CDR3 is TGTGCCAGCTCACTTAGACAGGATGGCTACGAGCAGTACTTC. This codes for CASSLRQDGYEQYF. Full variable domain (rest looked up from reference TRBV18 and TRBJ2-7): NAGVMQNPRHLVRRRGQEARLRCSPMKGHSHVYWYRQLPEEGLKFMVYLQKENIIDESGMPKERFSAEFPKEGPSILRIQQVVRGDSAAYFCASSLRQDGYEQYFGPGTRLTVT.

The rearrangement joins TRBV19 to TRBJ2-2, with a possible D match to TRBD2 (7 bases). Per the germline V gene, CDR1 is LNHDA and CDR2 is SQIVND (reference sequence). The CDR3 covers 14 residues. Trimming took 6 bases from V and 7 from J, leaving 15 bases between them. CDR3 loop: CASSPKGGSGELFF. CDR3 bases: TGTGCCAGTAGCCCAAAGGGGGGGAGCGGGGAGCTGTTTTTT.

The chain has TRBV6-5 and TRBJ2-5, with D unclear. V was shortened by 6 bases and J by 7 bases, with 15 bases between the two germline ends. The CDR3 sequence is 13 residues long. The V gene's germline CDR1 is MNHEY and CDR2 SVGAGI. The CDR3 sequence: CASRPTFTGTQYF. The CDR3 DNA is TGTGCCAGCAGGCCCACCTTCACGGGGACCCAGTACTTC.

This clone was found a few times. The rearrangement uses TRBV28 and TRBJ2-2; the D gene is possibly TRBD2 (6 bases). The germline V gene encodes CDR1 MDHEN and CDR2 SYDVKM. The ends were cut back, 2 bases at V and 7 bases at J, with 14 bases in the middle. The CDR3 covers 15 residues. DNA for the CDR3: TGTGCCAGCAGTTTAGCGGGAACGGGCGACGGGGAGCTGTTTTTT. Translated, it gives CASSLAGTGDGELFF.